This T cell receptor beta chain was found in a study of blood T cells in healthy people across ages. Study-wide results and caveats: Significant beta diversity loss was already apparent by age 40, declining roughly linearly. More naive CD4+ cells and higher diversity marked long-lived donors relative to aged donors.

The ends lost 0 bases at V and 3 bases at J; junction bases unmatched: 8. Germline CDR1 reads DFQATT; CDR2 reads SNEGSKA (reference sequence). The CDR3 sequence is 15 residues long. It was with a sample-barcoded 5' primer and a J-beta primer mix that a second PCR of roughly 6 to 12 cycles was run. Each of the cDNA molecules was tagged by a template-switch adaptor with 12 random nucleotides. Per sample, CDR3-containing paired-end reads numbered at least 2.5 million. TCRdb reprocessed the 5' RACE reads via MiXCR and lists one record per CDR3 protein. The table lists some 1.5 million distinct CDR3 sequences, 28% of them singletons. Concerning this clonotype: The antigen is unknown.

The chain uses TRBV20-1 and TRBJ2-7, with TRBD1 matching 7 bases. What was sequenced was blood. This TCR was recovered from a woman in her thirties in good health. The CDR3 bases are TGCAGTGCTAGAGATCAATCGGGACAGATCTACGAGCAGTACTTC. This translates into CSARDQSGQIYEQYF.